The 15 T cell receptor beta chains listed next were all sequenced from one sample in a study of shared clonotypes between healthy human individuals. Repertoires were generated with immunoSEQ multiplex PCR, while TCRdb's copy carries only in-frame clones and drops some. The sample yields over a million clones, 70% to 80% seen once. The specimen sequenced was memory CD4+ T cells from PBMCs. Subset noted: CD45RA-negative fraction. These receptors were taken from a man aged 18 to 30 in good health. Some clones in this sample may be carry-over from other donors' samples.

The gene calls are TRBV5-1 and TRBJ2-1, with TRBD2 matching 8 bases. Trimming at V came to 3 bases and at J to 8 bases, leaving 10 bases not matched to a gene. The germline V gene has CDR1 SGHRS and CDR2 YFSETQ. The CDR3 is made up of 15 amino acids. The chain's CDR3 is CASSSTGTSLDEQFF. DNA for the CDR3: TGCGCCAGCAGCTCCACCGGGACTAGTTTGGATGAGCAGTTCTTC. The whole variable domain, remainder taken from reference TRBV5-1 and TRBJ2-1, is KAGVTQTPRYLIKTRGQQVTLSCSPISGHRSVSWYQQTPGQGLQFLFEYFSETQRNKGNFPGRFSGRQFSNSRSEMNVSTLELGDSALYLCASSSTGTSLDEQFFGPGTRLTVL.

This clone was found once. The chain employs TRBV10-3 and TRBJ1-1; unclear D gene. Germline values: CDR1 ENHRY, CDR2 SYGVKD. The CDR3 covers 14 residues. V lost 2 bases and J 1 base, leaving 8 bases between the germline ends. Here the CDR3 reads CAISEVDRNTEAFF. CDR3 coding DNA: TGTGCCATCAGTGAGGTAGACCGGAACACTGAAGCTTTCTTT.

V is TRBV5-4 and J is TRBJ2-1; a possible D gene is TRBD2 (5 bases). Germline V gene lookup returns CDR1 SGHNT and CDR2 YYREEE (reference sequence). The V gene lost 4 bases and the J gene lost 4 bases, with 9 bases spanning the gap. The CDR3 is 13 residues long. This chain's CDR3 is CASSPPGYNEQFF. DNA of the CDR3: TGTGCCAGCAGCCCCCCGGGGTACAATGAGCAGTTCTTC.

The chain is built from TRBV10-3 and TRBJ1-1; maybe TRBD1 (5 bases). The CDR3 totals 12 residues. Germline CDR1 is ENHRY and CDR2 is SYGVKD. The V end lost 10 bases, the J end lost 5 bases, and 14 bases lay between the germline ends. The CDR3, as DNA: TGTGCCAGCTCCGGGACCGGAACTGAAGCTTTCTTT. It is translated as CASSGTGTEAFF.

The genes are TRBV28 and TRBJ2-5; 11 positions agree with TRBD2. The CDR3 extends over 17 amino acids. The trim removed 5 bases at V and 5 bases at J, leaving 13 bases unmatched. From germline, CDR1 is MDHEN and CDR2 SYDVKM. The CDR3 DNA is TGTGCCAGCAGTGCCCGGGGCTCTAGCGGGAGGCGGGAGACCCAGTACTTC. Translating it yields CASSARGSSGRRETQYF.

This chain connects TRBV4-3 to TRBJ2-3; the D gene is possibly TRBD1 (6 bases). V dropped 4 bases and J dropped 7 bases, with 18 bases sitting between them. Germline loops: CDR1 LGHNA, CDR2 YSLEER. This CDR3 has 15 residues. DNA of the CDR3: TGCGCCAGCAGCCGCTCACCGGGACAACTAAATACGCAGTATTTT. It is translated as CASSRSPGQLNTQYF.

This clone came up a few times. The CDR3 DNA follows: TGTGCCAGCAGTTGGGGGGCCAACACTGAAGCTTTCTTT. Translation: CASSWGANTEAFF. The chain has TRBV28 and TRBJ1-1, with D maybe TRBD1 (6 bases). This CDR3 is 13 amino acids long. The germline gives CDR1 MDHEN, CDR2 SYDVKM. V lost 4 bases, J lost 2 bases, and 8 bases lay in between. The full variable domain, with the rest looked up from reference TRBV28 and TRBJ1-1, is DVKVTQSSRYLVKRTGEKVFLECVQDMDHENMFWYRQDPGLGLRLIYFSYDVKMKEKGDIPEGYSVSREKKERFSLILESASTNQTSMYLCASSWGANTEAFFGQGTRLTVV.

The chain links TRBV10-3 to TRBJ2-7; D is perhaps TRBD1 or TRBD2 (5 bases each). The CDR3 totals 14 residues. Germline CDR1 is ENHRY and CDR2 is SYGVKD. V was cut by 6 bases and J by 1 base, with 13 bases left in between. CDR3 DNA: TGTGCCATCAGCCCCGGGGCCTCTTCCTACGAGCAGTACTTC. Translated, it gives CAISPGASSYEQYF.

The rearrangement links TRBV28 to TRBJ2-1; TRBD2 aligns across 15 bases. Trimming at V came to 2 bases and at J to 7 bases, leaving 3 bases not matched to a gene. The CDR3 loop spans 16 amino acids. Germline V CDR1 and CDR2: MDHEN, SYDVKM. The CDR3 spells CASSLAGLAGGNEQFF. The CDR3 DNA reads TGTGCCAGCAGTTTAGCCGGACTAGCGGGAGGGAATGAGCAGTTCTTC. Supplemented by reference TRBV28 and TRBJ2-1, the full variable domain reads DVKVTQSSRYLVKRTGEKVFLECVQDMDHENMFWYRQDPGLGLRLIYFSYDVKMKEKGDIPEGYSVSREKKERFSLILESASTNQTSMYLCASSLAGLAGGNEQFFGPGTRLTVL.

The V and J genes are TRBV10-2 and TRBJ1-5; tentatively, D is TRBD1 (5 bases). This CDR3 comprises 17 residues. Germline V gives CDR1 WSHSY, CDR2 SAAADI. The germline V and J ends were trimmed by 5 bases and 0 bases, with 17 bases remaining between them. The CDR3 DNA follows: TGCGCCAGCAGTAGGGGAGGCCAGCACTATAGCAATCAGCCCCAGCATTTT. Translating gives CASSRGGQHYSNQPQHF.

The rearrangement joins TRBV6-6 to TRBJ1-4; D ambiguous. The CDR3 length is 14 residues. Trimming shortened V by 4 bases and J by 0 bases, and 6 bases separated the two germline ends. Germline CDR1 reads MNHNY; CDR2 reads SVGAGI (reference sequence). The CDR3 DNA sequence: TGTGCCAGCAGTTTGCCGCCAACTAATGAAAAACTGTTTTTT. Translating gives CASSLPPTNEKLFF.

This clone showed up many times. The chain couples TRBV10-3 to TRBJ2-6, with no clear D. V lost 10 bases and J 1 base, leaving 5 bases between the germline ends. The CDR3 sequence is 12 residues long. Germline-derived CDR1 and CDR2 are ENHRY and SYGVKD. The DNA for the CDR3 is TGTGCCAGTTTTTCTGGGGCCAACGTCCTGACTTTC. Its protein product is CASFSGANVLTF.

The CDR3 bases are TGCGCCAGCAGCTATCGACTAGGGGGGGCCACAGATACGCAGTATTTT. Amino acids: CASSYRLGGATDTQYF. The chain carries TRBV5-1 and TRBJ2-3, with D maybe TRBD2 (7 bases). Trimming stripped 3 bases from V and 2 bases from J, with 16 bases between. The CDR3 has 16 residues. Germline V gene sequence: CDR1 SGHRS, CDR2 YFSETQ.

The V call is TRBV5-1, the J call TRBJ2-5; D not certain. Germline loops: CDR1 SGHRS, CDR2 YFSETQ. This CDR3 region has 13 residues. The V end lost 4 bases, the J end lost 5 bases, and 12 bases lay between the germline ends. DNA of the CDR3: TGCGCCAGCAGCCCCGTATATTCGGAGACCCAGTACTTC. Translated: CASSPVYSETQYF.

The CDR3 sequence is CASSLLIGTTEAFF. The CDR3 nucleotides read TGCGCCAGCAGCTTGTTAATAGGGACCACTGAAGCTTTCTTT. The V and J genes are TRBV5-1 and TRBJ1-1; possible D gene TRBD1, 5 bases. The V end lost 1 base, the J end lost 4 bases, and 11 bases lay between the germline ends. There are 14 residues in the CDR3. In germline, CDR1 is SGHRS, CDR2 YFSETQ.